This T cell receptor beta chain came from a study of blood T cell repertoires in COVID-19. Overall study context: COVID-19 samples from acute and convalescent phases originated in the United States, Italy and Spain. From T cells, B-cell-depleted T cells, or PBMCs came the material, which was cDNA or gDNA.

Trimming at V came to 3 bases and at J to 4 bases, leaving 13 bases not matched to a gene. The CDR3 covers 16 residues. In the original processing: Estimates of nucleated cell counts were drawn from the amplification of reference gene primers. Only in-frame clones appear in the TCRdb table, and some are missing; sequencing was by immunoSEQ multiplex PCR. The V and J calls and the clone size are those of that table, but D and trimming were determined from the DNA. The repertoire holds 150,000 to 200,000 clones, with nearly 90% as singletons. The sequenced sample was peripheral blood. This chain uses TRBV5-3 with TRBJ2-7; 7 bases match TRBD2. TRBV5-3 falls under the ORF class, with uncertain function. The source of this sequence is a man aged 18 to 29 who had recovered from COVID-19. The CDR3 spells CARSSPGSGPPYEQYF. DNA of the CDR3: TGTGCCAGAAGCTCCCCGGGTAGCGGGCCCCCTTACGAGCAGTACTTC.